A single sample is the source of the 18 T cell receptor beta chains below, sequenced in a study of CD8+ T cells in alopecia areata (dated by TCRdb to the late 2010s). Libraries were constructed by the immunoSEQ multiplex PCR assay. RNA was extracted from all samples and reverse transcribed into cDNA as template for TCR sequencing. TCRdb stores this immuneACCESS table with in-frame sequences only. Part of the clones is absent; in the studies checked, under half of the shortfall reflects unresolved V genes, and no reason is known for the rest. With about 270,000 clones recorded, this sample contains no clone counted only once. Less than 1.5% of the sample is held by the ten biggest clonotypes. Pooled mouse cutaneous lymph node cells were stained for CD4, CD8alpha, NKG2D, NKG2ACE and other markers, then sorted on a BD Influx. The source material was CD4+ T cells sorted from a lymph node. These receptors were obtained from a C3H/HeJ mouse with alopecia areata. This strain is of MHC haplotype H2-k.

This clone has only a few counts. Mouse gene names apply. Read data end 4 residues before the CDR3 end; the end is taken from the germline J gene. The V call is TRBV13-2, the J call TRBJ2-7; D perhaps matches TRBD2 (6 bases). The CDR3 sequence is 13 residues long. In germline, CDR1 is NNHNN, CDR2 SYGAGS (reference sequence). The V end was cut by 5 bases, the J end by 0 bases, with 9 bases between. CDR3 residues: CASGLGPSYEQYF. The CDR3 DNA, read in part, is TGTGCCAGCGGCCTGGGGCCCTCCTAT.

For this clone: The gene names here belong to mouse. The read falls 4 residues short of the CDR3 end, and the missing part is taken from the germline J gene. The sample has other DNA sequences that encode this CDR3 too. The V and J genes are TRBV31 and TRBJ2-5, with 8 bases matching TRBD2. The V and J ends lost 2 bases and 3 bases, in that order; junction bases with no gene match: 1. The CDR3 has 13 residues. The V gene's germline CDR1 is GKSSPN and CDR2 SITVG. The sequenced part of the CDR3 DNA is TGTGCCTGGAGTGGGGGGGCGCAAGAC. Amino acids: CAWSGGAQD. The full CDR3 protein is CAWSGGAQDTQYF.

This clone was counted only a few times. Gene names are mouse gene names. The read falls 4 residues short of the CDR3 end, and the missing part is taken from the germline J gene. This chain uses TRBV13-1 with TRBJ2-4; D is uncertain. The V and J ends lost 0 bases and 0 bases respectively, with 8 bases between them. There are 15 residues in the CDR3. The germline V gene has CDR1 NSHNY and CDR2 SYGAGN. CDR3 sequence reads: CASSDARQSQNTLYF. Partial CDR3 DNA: TGTGCCAGCAGTGATGCACGACAAAGTCAAAAC.

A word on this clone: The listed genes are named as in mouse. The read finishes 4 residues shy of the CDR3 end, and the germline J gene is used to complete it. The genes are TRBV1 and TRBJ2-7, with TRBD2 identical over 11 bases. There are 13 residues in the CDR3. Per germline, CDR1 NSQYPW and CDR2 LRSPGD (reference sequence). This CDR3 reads CTCRGTGGYEQYF. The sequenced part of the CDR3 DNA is TGCACCTGCAGGGGGACTGGGGGATAT.

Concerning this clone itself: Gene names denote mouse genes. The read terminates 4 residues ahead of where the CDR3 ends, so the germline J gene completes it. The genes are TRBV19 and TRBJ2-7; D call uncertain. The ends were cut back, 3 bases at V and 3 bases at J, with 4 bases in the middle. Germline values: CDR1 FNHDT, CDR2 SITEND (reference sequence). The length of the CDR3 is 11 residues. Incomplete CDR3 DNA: TGTGCCAGCAGTAACTTCTAT. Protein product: CASSNFY. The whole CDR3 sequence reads CASSNFYEQYF.

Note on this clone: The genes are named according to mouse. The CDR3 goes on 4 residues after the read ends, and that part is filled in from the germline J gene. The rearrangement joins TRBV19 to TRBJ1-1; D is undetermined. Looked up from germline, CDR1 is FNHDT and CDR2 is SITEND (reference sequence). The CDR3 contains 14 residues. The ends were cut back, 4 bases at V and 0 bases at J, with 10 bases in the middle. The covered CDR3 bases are TGTGCCAGCAGTTCTCAGAATGCAAACACA. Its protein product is CASSSQNANT. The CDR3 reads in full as CASSSQNANTEVFF.

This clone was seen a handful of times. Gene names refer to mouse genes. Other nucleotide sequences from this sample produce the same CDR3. The CDR3: CASSIPGSSAETLYF. The CDR3 DNA, read in part, is TGTGCCAGCAGTATTCCTGGGTCTAGTGCAGAA. V is TRBV19 and J is TRBJ2-3; D might be TRBD2 (5 bases). The sequence runs out 4 residues before the end of the CDR3; the remainder is reconstructed from the germline J gene. The V gene lost 2 bases and the J gene lost 0 bases, with 10 bases spanning the gap. The CDR3 runs 15 residues. Germline-derived CDR1 and CDR2 are FNHDT and SITEND (reference sequence).

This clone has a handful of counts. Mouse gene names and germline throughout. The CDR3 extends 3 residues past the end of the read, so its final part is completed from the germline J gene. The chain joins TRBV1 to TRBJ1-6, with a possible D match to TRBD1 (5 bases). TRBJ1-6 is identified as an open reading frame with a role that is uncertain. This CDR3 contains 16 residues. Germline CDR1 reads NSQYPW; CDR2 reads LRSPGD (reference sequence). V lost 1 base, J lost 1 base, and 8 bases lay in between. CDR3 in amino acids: CTCSAGQGSYNSPLYF. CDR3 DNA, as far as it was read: TGCACCTGCAGTGCAGGGCAGGGCTCCTATAATTCGCCC.

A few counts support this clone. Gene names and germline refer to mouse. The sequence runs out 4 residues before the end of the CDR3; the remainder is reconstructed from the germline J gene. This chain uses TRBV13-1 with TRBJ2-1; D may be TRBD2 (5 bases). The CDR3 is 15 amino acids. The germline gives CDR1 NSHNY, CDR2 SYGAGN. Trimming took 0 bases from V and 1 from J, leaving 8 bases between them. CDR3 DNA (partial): TGTGCCAGCAGTGATGTGATGGGGAACTATGCT. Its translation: CASSDVMGNYA. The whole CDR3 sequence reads CASSDVMGNYAEQFF.

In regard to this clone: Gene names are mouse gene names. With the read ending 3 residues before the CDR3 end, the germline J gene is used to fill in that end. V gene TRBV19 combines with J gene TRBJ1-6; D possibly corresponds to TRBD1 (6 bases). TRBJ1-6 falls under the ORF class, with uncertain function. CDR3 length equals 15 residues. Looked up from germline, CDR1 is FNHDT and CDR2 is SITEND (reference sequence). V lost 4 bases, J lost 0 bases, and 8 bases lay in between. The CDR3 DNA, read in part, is TGTGCCAGCAGTGGGGGGGCTTCCTATAATTCGCCC. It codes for CASSGGASYNSP. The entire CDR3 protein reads CASSGGASYNSPLYF.

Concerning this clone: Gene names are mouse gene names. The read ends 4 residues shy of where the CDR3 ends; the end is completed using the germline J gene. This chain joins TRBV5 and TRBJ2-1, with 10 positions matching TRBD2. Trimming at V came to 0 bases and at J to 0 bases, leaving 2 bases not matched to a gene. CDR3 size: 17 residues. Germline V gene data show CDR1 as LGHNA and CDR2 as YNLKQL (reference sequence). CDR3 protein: CASSQDTGGVNYAEQFF. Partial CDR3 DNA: TGTGCCAGCAGCCAAGATACTGGGGGGGTTAACTATGCT.

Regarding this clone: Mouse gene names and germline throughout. The CDR3 sequence: CAWSLRTGGTEQFF. The sequenced CDR3 bases are TGTGCCTGGAGTCTAAGGACAGGGGGCACT. The chain has TRBV31 and TRBJ2-1; 11 bases align to TRBD1. The read stops 4 residues short of the end of the CDR3; the missing end is completed from the germline J gene. The CDR3 is made up of 14 amino acids. Germline CDR1 is GKSSPN and CDR2 is SITVG.

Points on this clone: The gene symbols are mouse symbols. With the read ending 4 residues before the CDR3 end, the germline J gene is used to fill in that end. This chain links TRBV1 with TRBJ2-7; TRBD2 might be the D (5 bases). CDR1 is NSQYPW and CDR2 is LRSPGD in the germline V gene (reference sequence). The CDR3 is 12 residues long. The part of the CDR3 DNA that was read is TGCACCTGCAGTGCAGTGGGGAAT. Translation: CTCSAVGN. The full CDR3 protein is CTCSAVGNEQYF.

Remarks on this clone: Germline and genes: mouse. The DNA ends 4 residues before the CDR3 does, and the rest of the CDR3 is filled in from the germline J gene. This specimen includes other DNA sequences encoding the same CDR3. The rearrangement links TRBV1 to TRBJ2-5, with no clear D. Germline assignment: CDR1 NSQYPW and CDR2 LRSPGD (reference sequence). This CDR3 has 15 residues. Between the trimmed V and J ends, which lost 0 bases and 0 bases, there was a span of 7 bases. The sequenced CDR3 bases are TGCACCTGCAGTGCAGATTGGGTTAACCAAGAC. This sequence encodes CTCSADWVNQD. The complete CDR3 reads CTCSADWVNQDTQYF.

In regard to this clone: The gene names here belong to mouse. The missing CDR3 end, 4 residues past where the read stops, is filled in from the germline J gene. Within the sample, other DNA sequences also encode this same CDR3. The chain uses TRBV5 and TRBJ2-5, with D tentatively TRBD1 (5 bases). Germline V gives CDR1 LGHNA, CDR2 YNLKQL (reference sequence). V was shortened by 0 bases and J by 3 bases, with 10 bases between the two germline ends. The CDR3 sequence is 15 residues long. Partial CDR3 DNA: TGTGCCAGCAGCCAAGATGCAGGACAACAAGAC. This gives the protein CASSQDAGQQD. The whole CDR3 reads CASSQDAGQQDTQYF.

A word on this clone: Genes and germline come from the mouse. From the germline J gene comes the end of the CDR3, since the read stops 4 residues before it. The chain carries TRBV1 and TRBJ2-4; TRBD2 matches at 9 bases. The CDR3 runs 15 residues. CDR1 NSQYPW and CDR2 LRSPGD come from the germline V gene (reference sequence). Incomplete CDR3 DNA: TGCACCTGCAGTGCAGATCTGGGGGGGAGGAAC. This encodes CTCSADLGGRN. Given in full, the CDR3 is CTCSADLGGRNTLYF.

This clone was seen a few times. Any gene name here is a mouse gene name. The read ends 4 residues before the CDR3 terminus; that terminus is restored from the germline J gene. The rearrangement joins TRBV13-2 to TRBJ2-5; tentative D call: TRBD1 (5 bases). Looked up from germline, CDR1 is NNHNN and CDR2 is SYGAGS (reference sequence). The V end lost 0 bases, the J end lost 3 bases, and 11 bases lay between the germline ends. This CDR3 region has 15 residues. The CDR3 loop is CASGDAARDQDTQYF. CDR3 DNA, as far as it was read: TGTGCCAGCGGTGATGCTGCCAGGGATCAAGAC.

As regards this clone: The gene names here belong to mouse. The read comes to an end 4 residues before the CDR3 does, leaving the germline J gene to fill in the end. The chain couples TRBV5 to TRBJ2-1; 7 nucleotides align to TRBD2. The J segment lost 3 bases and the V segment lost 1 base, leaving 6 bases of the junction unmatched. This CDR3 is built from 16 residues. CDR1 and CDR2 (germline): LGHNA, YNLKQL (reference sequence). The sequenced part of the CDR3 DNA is TGTGCCAGCAGCCAAGCTCCGACTGGGAGCTATGCT. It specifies CASSQAPTGSYA. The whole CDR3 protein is CASSQAPTGSYAEQFF.